Listed here are 18 T cell receptor beta chains from one sample, sequenced in a study of CD8+CD57+ T cells in acquired aplastic anemia. Patients chosen for sequencing had CD8+CD57+ cells that had expanded, as shown by flow cytometry. CDR3 and TCR beta VDJ profiling relied on a genomic DNA template. TCRdb passed the reads through MiXCR, listing each CDR3 protein once. The sample carries just over 450,000 distinct CDR3 sequences, roughly 34% recorded once. The sequencing sample was made of sorted CD4+, CD8+, or CD8+CD57+ T cells (not recorded which) from PBMCs. The source is a human donor with aplastic anemia.

Notes on this clonotype: Possible read error: a much larger clone is one base away. The chain links TRBV25-1 to TRBJ2-3; D remains ambiguous. The germline V gene has CDR1 MGHDK and CDR2 SYGVNS. The CDR3 spans 16 residues. V lost 6 bases, J lost 6 bases, and 22 bases lay in between. In DNA, the CDR3 is TGTGCCAGCAGGGCCGGATCAAGATTCCCCCCCGATACGCAGTATTTT. Residues: CASRAGSRFPPDTQYF.

With regard to this clonotype: A much larger clone lies a single base off, so this may be a read error. The rearrangement joins TRBV7-6 to TRBJ1-5; 10 bases are a match to TRBD1. Germline V gives CDR1 SGHVS, CDR2 FNYEAQ. The J segment lost 5 bases and the V segment lost 5 bases, leaving 9 bases of the junction unmatched. The CDR3 has 16 residues. The CDR3 DNA reads TGTGCCAGCAGCGAGGGGTGGGACAGGGGAGATCAGCCCCAGCATTTT. Translating it yields CASSEGWDRGDQPQHF. The variable domain in full, with the rest retrieved from reference TRBV7-6 and TRBJ1-5, is GAGVSQSPRYKVTKRGQDVALRCDPISGHVSLYWYRQALGQGPEFLTYFNYEAQQDKSGLPNDRFSAERPEGSISTLTIQRTEQRDSAMYRCASSEGWDRGDQPQHFGDGTRLSIL.

The chain employs TRBV15 and TRBJ1-2; D ambiguous. This CDR3 has 12 residues. Between the trimmed V and J ends, which lost 0 bases and 6 bases, there was a span of 5 bases. CDR1 is LNHNV, CDR2 YYDKDF, per germline (reference sequence). CDR3 amino acids: CATSRDMNGYTF. CDR3 sequence (DNA): TGTGCCACCAGCAGAGATATGAATGGCTACACCTTC.

The rearrangement uses TRBV20-1 and TRBJ2-1; TRBD2 matches at 9 bases. The germline gives CDR1 DFQATT, CDR2 SNEGSKA (reference sequence). CDR3 size: 17 residues. V gave up 4 bases and J gave up 8 bases; unmatched junction bases: 18. The CDR3 region has the DNA TGCAGTGCTACCGGCTCCGGCGGGAGGGCGATAGGGGATGAGCAGTTCTTC. The encoded protein is CSATGSGGRAIGDEQFF.

This chain uses TRBV4-1 with TRBJ2-3; 7 positions agree with TRBD2. CDR3 length: 15 amino acids. From germline, CDR1 is MGHRA and CDR2 YSYEKL. With 4 bases clipped from V and 0 bases from J, the junction kept 4 bases outside the gene matches. CDR3 bases: TGCGCCAGCAGCCGGGACTACGGGAGCACAGATACGCAGTATTTT. It specifies CASSRDYGSTDTQYF.

The chain employs TRBV4-2 and TRBJ1-5; D is undetermined. The germline gives CDR1 LGHNA, CDR2 YNFKEQ. The CDR3 has 14 residues. Between the trimmed V and J ends, which lost 0 bases and 4 bases, there was a span of 7 bases. The CDR3 nucleotides read TGTGCCAGCAGCCAAGAGTCGCAGAATCAGCCCCAGCATTTT. Protein product: CASSQESQNQPQHF.

The gene calls are TRBV15 and TRBJ2-5; perhaps TRBD2 as D (5 bases). The CDR3 totals 14 residues. Germline V CDR1 and CDR2: LNHNV, YYDKDF (reference sequence). Between the trimmed V and J ends, which lost 4 bases and 5 bases, there was a span of 14 bases. The CDR3 DNA sequence: TGTGCCACCAGCAAAACTAGGCAGAGTGAGACCCAGTACTTC. The encoded protein is CATSKTRQSETQYF.

This clonotype was seen more than once but under ten times. Since a much larger clone is just one base distant, this may be a read error. The rearrangement links TRBV2 to TRBJ2-4; D possibly corresponds to TRBD2 (6 bases). The CDR3 is 13 residues long. Germline V gene data show CDR1 as SNHLY and CDR2 as FYNNEI. The ends were cut back, 6 bases at V and 9 bases at J, with 15 bases in the middle. The CDR3 region is CASSGGEQSIQYF. In DNA, the CDR3 is TGTGCCAGCAGCGGCGGGGAACAAAGCATTCAGTACTTC.

V gene TRBV15 combines with J gene TRBJ2-7, with D maybe TRBD2 (5 bases). Germline V CDR1 and CDR2: LNHNV, YYDKDF (reference sequence). V lost 5 bases and J lost 6, with 17 bases in between. This CDR3 is built from 14 residues. The CDR3 DNA sequence: TGTGCCACCAGCGTTTCCGGGGTCTGGGGCGAGCAGTACTTC. Translating it yields CATSVSGVWGEQYF.

This clonotype was counted at least ten times. The genes are TRBV20-1 and TRBJ1-2; D is unclear. CDR1 is DFQATT and CDR2 is SNEGSKA in the germline V gene (reference sequence). The CDR3 has 13 residues. The V gene lost 3 bases and the J gene lost 1 base, with 9 bases spanning the gap. The CDR3 spells CSARPGYNYGYTF. As DNA, the CDR3 is TGCAGTGCTAGGCCCGGGTATAACTATGGCTACACCTTC.

Comment on this clonotype: No conserved phenylalanine or tryptophan is present at the end of the CDR3, so a read error is the likely explanation. The V gene is TRBV6-1, the J gene TRBJ2-5, with D maybe TRBD2 (6 bases). The V gene lost 0 bases and the J gene lost 1 base, with 6 bases spanning the gap. This CDR3 is 14 amino acids long. Looked up from germline, CDR1 is MNHNS and CDR2 is SASEGT. In DNA form, the CDR3 reads TGTGCCAGCAGTGAAGCGGGGGGCCAAGAGACCCAGTACCTC. It encodes CASSEAGGQETQYL.

As DNA, the CDR3 is TGTGCCAGCAGTGAGGGGACAGGCCACCAAGAGACCCAGTACTTC. This sequence encodes CASSEGTGHQETQYF. The J gene is TRBJ2-5, the V gene TRBV9, with 8 positions matching TRBD1. The CDR3 has 15 amino acids. Germline V CDR1 and CDR2: SGDLS, YYNGEE. Losses at the gene ends were 5 bases for V and 0 bases for J; bases not matched to a gene: 6.

As DNA, the CDR3 is TGCGCCAGCAGCTCCCAAGACAGCAAGCTTGAAGCTTTCTTT. Residues: CASSSQDSKLEAFF. The chain employs TRBV5-1 and TRBJ1-1, with a tentative D call TRBD1 (5 bases). Germline CDR1 reads SGHRS; CDR2 reads YFSETQ. The CDR3 sequence is 14 residues long. V was clipped by 3 bases and J by 7 bases, with 16 bases between them. Using reference TRBV5-1 and TRBJ1-1 for the parts outside the CDR3, the full variable domain is KAGVTQTPRYLIKTRGQQVTLSCSPISGHRSVSWYQQTPGQGLQFLFEYFSETQRNKGNFPGRFSGRQFSNSRSEMNVSTLELGDSALYLCASSSQDSKLEAFFGQGTRLTVV.

In this sample, this clonotype turned up once. This chain links TRBV7-9 with TRBJ2-7, with D hard to call. Trimming removed 1 base from V and 13 bases from J, with 8 bases in between. The germline CDR1 and CDR2 sequences are SEHNR and FQNEAQ (reference sequence). CDR3 length: 10 residues. The CDR3 loop is CASSLVGSYF. As DNA, the CDR3 is TGTGCCAGCAGCTTAGTGGGCAGCTACTTC.

There are a few counts of this clonotype. J is TRBJ2-1 and V is TRBV6-1, with D uncertain. This CDR3 spans 16 amino acids. Between the trimmed V and J ends, which lost 3 bases and 3 bases, there was a span of 15 bases. CDR1 is MNHNS, CDR2 SASEGT, per germline. The chain's CDR3 is CASSEMTGTLYNEQFF. The CDR3 region has the DNA TGTGCCAGCAGTGAGATGACGGGTACCCTCTACAATGAGCAGTTCTTC.

The V gene is TRBV9, the J gene TRBJ1-1; D perhaps matches TRBD1 (5 bases). V was shortened by 2 bases and J by 4 bases, with 18 bases between the two germline ends. Germline V gene sequence: CDR1 SGDLS, CDR2 YYNGEE. The CDR3 sequence is 16 residues long. The CDR3 nucleotides are TGTGCCAGCAGCGTGGGGGGGTTGGTGAACGTCACTGAAGCTTTCTTT. This gives the protein CASSVGGLVNVTEAFF.

The gene calls are TRBV5-1 and TRBJ1-5; perhaps TRBD1 as D (5 bases). Trimming took 4 bases from V and 4 from J, leaving 12 bases between them. Germline-derived CDR1 and CDR2 are SGHRS and YFSETQ. This CDR3 is 14 amino acids long. The CDR3 coding sequence is TGCGCCAGCAGCGTAAGACAGAAAAATCAGCCCCAGCATTTT. This translates into CASSVRQKNQPQHF.

V is TRBV25-1 and J is TRBJ2-1; 13 positions match TRBD2. Germline V gives CDR1 MGHDK, CDR2 SYGVNS. This CDR3 has 19 residues. V shed 6 bases and J 5 bases; nucleotides not matched to a gene: 16. Written as DNA, the CDR3 is TGTGCCAGCAGCCCCCTACTACCGGGACTAGCGGGGCAAAACAATGAGCAGTTCTTC. This gives the protein CASSPLLPGLAGQNNEQFF.